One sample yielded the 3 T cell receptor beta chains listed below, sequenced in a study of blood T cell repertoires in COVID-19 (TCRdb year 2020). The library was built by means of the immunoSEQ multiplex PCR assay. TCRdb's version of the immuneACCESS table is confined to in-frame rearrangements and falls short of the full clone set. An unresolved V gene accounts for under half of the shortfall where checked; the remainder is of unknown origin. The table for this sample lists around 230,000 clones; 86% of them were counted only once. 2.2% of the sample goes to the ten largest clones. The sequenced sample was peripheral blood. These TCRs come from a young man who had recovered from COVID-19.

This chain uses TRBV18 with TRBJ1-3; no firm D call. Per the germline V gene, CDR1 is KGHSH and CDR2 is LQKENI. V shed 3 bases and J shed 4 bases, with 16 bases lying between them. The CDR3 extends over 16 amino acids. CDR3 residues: CASSPLPSNLGNTIYF. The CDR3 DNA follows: TGTGCCAGCTCACCCTTACCAAGCAACCTGGGAAACACCATATATTTT.

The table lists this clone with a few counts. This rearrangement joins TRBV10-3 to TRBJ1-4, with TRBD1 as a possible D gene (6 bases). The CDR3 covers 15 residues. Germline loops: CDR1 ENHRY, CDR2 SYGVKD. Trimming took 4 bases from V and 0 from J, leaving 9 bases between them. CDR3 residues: CAISGTGTTNEKLFF. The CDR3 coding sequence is TGTGCCATCAGTGGAACAGGGACAACTAATGAAAAACTGTTTTTT.

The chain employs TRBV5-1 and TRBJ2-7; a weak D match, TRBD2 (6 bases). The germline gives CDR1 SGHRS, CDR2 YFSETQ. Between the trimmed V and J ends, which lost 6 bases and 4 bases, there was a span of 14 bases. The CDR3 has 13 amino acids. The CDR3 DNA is TGCGCCAGCACCGCGGGACGTTCTTACGAGCAGTACTTC. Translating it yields CASTAGRSYEQYF. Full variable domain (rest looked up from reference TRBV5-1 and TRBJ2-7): KAGVTQTPRYLIKTRGQQVTLSCSPISGHRSVSWYQQTPGQGLQFLFEYFSETQRNKGNFPGRFSGRQFSNSRSEMNVSTLELGDSALYLCASTAGRSYEQYFGPGTRLTVT.